The 24 T cell receptor beta chains below come from one sample, sequenced in a study of blood T cell repertoires in COVID-19. The assay was immunoSEQ multiplex PCR, and TCRdb's table has in-frame clones only and misses some. The table lists 300,000 or so clones, more than 75% of them singletons. Sequenced sample: peripheral blood. The receptors here all came from a woman aged 40 to 50 who had recovered from COVID-19.

V gene TRBV7-9 combines with J gene TRBJ1-2; TRBD1 agrees at 9 bases. CDR3 length: 14 amino acids. CDR1 and CDR2 (germline): SEHNR, FQNEAQ (reference sequence). The ends lost 9 bases at V and 5 bases at J; junction bases unmatched: 10. CDR3 coding DNA: TGTGCCAGTAAAACAGGGGGCGATCGGTATGGCTACACCTTC. Translating gives CASKTGGDRYGYTF.

V and J are TRBV20-1 and TRBJ2-3; TRBD2 might be the D (6 bases). This CDR3 is 16 amino acids long. Germline V gene lookup returns CDR1 DFQATT and CDR2 SNEGSKA (reference sequence). The V end was cut by 3 bases, the J end by 1 base, with 17 bases between. CDR3 nucleotide sequence: TGCAGTGCTAGTTACGGGCATTGGGGGGGCACAGATACGCAGTATTTT. It codes for CSASYGHWGGTDTQYF.

This chain connects TRBV5-1 to TRBJ1-4; 7 bases align to TRBD1. The CDR3 is 16 residues long. V shed 4 bases, J shed 5 bases, and the junction held 11 bases outside the gene matches. The germline V gene encodes CDR1 SGHRS and CDR2 YFSETQ. As DNA, the CDR3 is TGCGCCAGCAGCCGGACCAGGGGGGACAGCAATGAAAAACTGTTTTTT. This translates into CASSRTRGDSNEKLFF. The full variable domain, completed using reference TRBV5-1 and TRBJ1-4, is KAGVTQTPRYLIKTRGQQVTLSCSPISGHRSVSWYQQTPGQGLQFLFEYFSETQRNKGNFPGRFSGRQFSNSRSEMNVSTLELGDSALYLCASSRTRGDSNEKLFFGSGTQLSVL.

This clone has a single count. V usage is TRBV27 and J usage is TRBJ1-6; TRBD1 matches at 11 bases. Germline assignment: CDR1 MNHEY and CDR2 SMNVEV (reference sequence). V gave up 5 bases and J gave up 11 bases; unmatched junction bases: 11. The CDR3 loop spans 16 amino acids. CDR3 DNA: TGTGCCAGCAGTCCTGCCTCGGGGGACAGGGGGACACCCCTCCACTTT. Its translation is CASSPASGDRGTPLHF.

Turning to this clone: Other DNA sequences of this sample code for an identical CDR3. The rearrangement joins TRBV10-3 to TRBJ2-3; the match to TRBD2 covers 10 bases. Trimming cost V 1 base and J 3 bases; bases outside gene matches: 7. This CDR3 is 17 amino acids long. Germline V CDR1 and CDR2: ENHRY, SYGVKD. The CDR3: CAISEYGLAVGTDTQYF. For the CDR3, the DNA is TGTGCCATCAGTGAGTACGGACTAGCGGTAGGAACAGATACGCAGTATTTT.

The chain couples TRBV5-1 to TRBJ1-4; D gene uncertain. Looked up from germline, CDR1 is SGHRS and CDR2 is YFSETQ. Trimming took 4 bases from V and 5 from J, leaving 15 bases between them. The length of the CDR3 is 15 residues. The CDR3 loop reads CASSDTGISNEKLFF. The CDR3 nucleotides are TGCGCCAGCAGCGACACCGGGATCTCCAATGAAAAACTGTTTTTT.

This chain joins TRBV4-3 and TRBJ1-2, with D unclear. Trimming took off 2 bases at V and 7 bases at J, with 17 bases between the two ends. Germline CDR1 reads LGHNA; CDR2 reads YSLEER. The CDR3 extends over 15 amino acids. Here the CDR3 DNA reads TGCGCCAGCAGCCAATCCAGGAGGGAAGGGTTTGGCTACACCTTC. Residues: CASSQSRREGFGYTF.

This chain joins TRBV7-9 and TRBJ1-2; 9 bases match TRBD1. The V segment lost 1 base and the J segment 11 bases; nucleotides outside the gene matches: 14. Germline V gene lookup returns CDR1 SEHNR and CDR2 FQNEAQ (reference sequence). This CDR3 is 16 amino acids long. CDR3 sequence reads: CASSLVGGQGSFVYTF. The CDR3 region has the DNA TGTGCCAGCAGCTTAGTAGGGGGACAGGGTTCTTTCGTGTACACCTTC.

A note on this clone: A junction boundary mismatches the germline segment, possibly from a read error. The chain links TRBV7-9 to TRBJ2-1, with a weak D call TRBD2 (7 bases). This CDR3 has 11 residues. Germline values: CDR1 SEHNR, CDR2 FQNEAQ (reference sequence). CDR3 DNA: TGCGCCAAAGGGGGGGCGGATGAGCAGTTCTTC. Its protein is CAKGGADEQFF.

This rearrangement joins TRBV6-5 to TRBJ2-7; a possible D gene is TRBD1 (5 bases). Germline V lookup: CDR1 MNHEY, CDR2 SVGAGI. V was cut by 6 bases and J by 0 bases, with 15 bases left in between. This CDR3 comprises 15 residues. The CDR3 loop is CASRYGPDTSYEQYF. DNA for the CDR3: TGTGCCAGCAGGTACGGACCGGACACCTCCTACGAGCAGTACTTC.

J is TRBJ2-4 and V is TRBV21-1; no DNA check was done on the table's D call, TRBD2. TRBV21-1 has pseudogene status. The CDR3 is made up of 15 amino acids. CDR3 in amino acids: CASSPGRHSKNIQYF. In DNA form, the CDR3 reads TGTGCCAGCAGCCCTGGGAGGCACAGCAAAAACATTCAGTACTTC.

This chain links TRBV24-1 with TRBJ2-3; D call uncertain. From germline, CDR1 is KGHDR and CDR2 SFDVKD. The length of the CDR3 is 14 residues. The V gene lost 2 bases and the J gene lost 6 bases, with 11 bases spanning the gap. CDR3: CATSDSFGSDTQYF. The CDR3 nucleotides read TGTGCCACCAGTGATTCGTTTGGTAGCGATACGCAGTATTTT.

The CDR3 reads CASSYGQGHTEAFF. CDR3 sequence (DNA): TGTGCCAGCAGTTATGGACAAGGACACACTGAAGCTTTCTTT. The chain couples TRBV6-6 to TRBJ1-1; D possibly corresponds to TRBD1 (5 bases). This CDR3 is 14 amino acids long. Trimming took 3 bases from V and 3 from J, leaving 11 bases between them. Looked up from germline, CDR1 is MNHNY and CDR2 is SVGAGI (reference sequence).

The rearrangement uses TRBV19 and TRBJ2-7; D is unresolved. Between the trimmed V and J ends, which lost 2 bases and 0 bases, there was a span of 14 bases. The CDR3 sequence is 16 residues long. Per the germline V gene, CDR1 is LNHDA and CDR2 is SQIVND (reference sequence). CDR3 protein: CASSILPGSTSYEQYF. CDR3 DNA: TGTGCCAGTAGTATACTACCGGGTTCTACCTCCTACGAGCAGTACTTC.

A single count supports this clone. The chain employs TRBV5-5 and TRBJ1-2, with D maybe TRBD1 (5 bases). Trimming removed 3 bases from V and 3 bases from J, with 9 bases in between. This CDR3 region has 13 residues. Germline V gene data show CDR1 as SGHKS and CDR2 as YYEKEE (reference sequence). CDR3 DNA: TGTGCCAGCAGCTCGGACACTGACTATGGCTACACCTTC. This sequence encodes CASSSDTDYGYTF. The full variable domain, its missing parts supplied by reference TRBV5-5 and TRBJ1-2, is DAGVTQSPTHLIKTRGQQVTLRCSPISGHKSVSWYQQVLGQGPQFIFQYYEKEERGRGNFPDRFSARQFPNYSSELNVNALLLGDSALYLCASSSDTDYGYTFGSGTRLTVV.

The chain joins TRBV5-5 to TRBJ1-3; D ambiguous. This CDR3 has 14 amino acids. Trimming took 3 bases from V and 2 from J, leaving 9 bases between them. Germline V gene sequence: CDR1 SGHKS, CDR2 YYEKEE (reference sequence). The CDR3 sequence is CASSSGSAGNTIYF. CDR3 sequence (DNA): TGTGCCAGCAGCTCGGGATCGGCTGGAAACACCATATATTTT.

This clone was detected only a few times. The V call is TRBV4-2, the J call TRBJ2-5; no firm D call. V lost 4 bases to trimming and J lost 4 bases, with 7 bases between them. CDR1 and CDR2 (germline): LGHNA, YNFKEQ. The CDR3 is made up of 12 amino acids. CDR3 protein: CASSLLGETQYF. In nucleotides, the CDR3 is TGTGCCAGCAGCCTCCTAGGAGAGACCCAGTACTTC.

The J gene is TRBJ1-2, the V gene TRBV12-2; no DNA check was done on the table's D call, TRBD1. TRBV12-2 represents a pseudogene. This CDR3 is built from 14 residues. The CDR3 is CASRRFKDTDDYTF. CDR3 DNA: TGTGCAAGTCGCCGATTTAAGGACACCGACGACTACACCTTC.

This sequence joins TRBV4-1 and TRBJ2-5, with 10 bases aligning to TRBD2. Looked up from germline, CDR1 is MGHRA and CDR2 is YSYEKL. The CDR3 runs to 16 residues. The trim removed 1 base at V and 5 bases at J, leaving 7 bases unmatched. The CDR3, as DNA: TGCGCCAGCAGCCAAGGACAGGCTAGCGGGGGCGAGACCCAGTACTTC. Protein: CASSQGQASGGETQYF.

To note about this clone: At the DNA level, this CDR3 is encoded by other sequences in the same sample as well. The chain is built from TRBV3-1 (or the pseudogene TRBV3-2) and TRBJ2-5; D is possibly TRBD1 (6 bases). V lost 1 base, J lost 5 bases, and 8 bases lay in between. The CDR3 consists of 13 residues. Germline V gives CDR1 LGHDT, CDR2 YNNKEL (reference sequence). Here the CDR3 reads CASSQGGRETQYF. In DNA, the CDR3 is TGTGCCAGCAGCCAAGGGGGGCGGGAGACCCAGTACTTC.

This sequence joins TRBV5-8 and TRBJ1-6, with a tentative D call TRBD1 (5 bases). Per the germline V gene, CDR1 is SGHTS and CDR2 is YDEGEE. Trimming took 3 bases from V and 4 from J, leaving 8 bases between them. The CDR3 extends over 14 amino acids. CDR3 protein: CASSSRQYNSPLHF. CDR3 DNA sequence: TGTGCCAGCAGCTCTCGACAGTATAATTCACCCCTCCACTTT.

V and J are TRBV24-1 and TRBJ1-2; TRBD1 is a possible D gene (5 bases). The CDR3 contains 15 residues. Germline values: CDR1 KGHDR, CDR2 SFDVKD. The V end lost 11 bases, the J end lost 11 bases, and 29 bases lay between the germline ends. CDR3 residues: CASYQGGLHLRDYTF. In DNA, the CDR3 is TGTGCCAGCTATCAGGGAGGGCTTCACCTAAGAGATTACACCTTC.

The chain couples TRBV6-6 to TRBJ2-7, with 10 bases fitting TRBD2. CDR3 length: 14 amino acids. Germline CDR1 reads MNHNY; CDR2 reads SVGAGI (reference sequence). V lost 7 bases to trimming and J lost 2 bases; unmatched junction nucleotides: 5. The CDR3 nucleotides are TGTGCCAGCAACAAGCGGGGGGGCCCCTACGAGCAGTACTTC. Translating it yields CASNKRGGPYEQYF.

CDR3 DNA sequence: TGTGCCAGTAGTTACATTCACAGACTGAACACTGAAGCTTTCTTT. Protein product: CASSYIHRLNTEAFF. The rearrangement links TRBV19 to TRBJ1-1; D not certain. The CDR3 length is 15 residues. V was trimmed by 5 bases and J by 0 bases, leaving 13 bases between them. Germline V gene lookup returns CDR1 LNHDA and CDR2 SQIVND (reference sequence). Based on the CDR3 plus reference TRBV19 and TRBJ1-1, the full variable domain is DGGITQSPKYLFRKEGQNVTLSCEQNLNHDAMYWYRQDPGQGLRLIYYSQIVNDFQKGDIAEGYSVSREKKESFPLTVTSAQKNPTAFYLCASSYIHRLNTEAFFGQGTRLTVV.